The T cell receptor beta chain under discussion was sequenced for a study of blood T cell repertoires in COVID-19. About the study: Material from acute and convalescent COVID-19 was sourced from the United States, Italy and Spain. From T cells, B-cell-depleted T cells, or PBMCs came the material, which was cDNA or gDNA.

This clone has only one observation. Enrollment of patients from Seattle took place during active infection, with longitudinal follow-up. In the authors' workflow: Amplification with reference gene primers provided the estimates of nucleated cell counts. The assay was immunoSEQ multiplex PCR, and TCRdb's table has in-frame clones only and misses some. The D gene and trimming were derived from the DNA, and the V and J assignments and clone size from that table. Of 330,000 or so clones listed, approximately 89% are singletons. Specimen: peripheral blood. This TCR derives from a woman aged 55 to 70 with COVID-19, enrolled during active disease.

The CDR3 DNA sequence: TGTGCCAGCAGAAGAGGCGGAGATAGGTCCTACGAGCAGTACTTC. This gives the protein CASRRGGDRSYEQYF. The chain is built from TRBV6-1 and TRBJ2-7; D unclear. CDR3 size: 15 residues. V was pared by 6 bases and J by 1 base, with 16 bases between. Germline values: CDR1 MNHNS, CDR2 SASEGT.